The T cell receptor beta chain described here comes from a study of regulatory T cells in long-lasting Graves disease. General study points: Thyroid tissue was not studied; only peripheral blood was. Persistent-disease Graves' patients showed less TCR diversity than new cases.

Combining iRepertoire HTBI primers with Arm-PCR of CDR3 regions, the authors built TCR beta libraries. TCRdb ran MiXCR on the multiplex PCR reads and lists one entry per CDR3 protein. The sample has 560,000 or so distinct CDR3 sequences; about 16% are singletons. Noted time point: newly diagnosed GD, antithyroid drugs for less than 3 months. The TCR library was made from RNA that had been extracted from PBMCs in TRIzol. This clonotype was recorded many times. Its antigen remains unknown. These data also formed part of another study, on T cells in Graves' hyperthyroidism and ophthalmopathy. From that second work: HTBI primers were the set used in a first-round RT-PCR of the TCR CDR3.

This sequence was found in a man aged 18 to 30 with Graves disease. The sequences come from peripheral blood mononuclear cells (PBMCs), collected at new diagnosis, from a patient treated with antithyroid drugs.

CDR3 residues: CASSVEVVDRSTDTQYF. CDR3 bases: TGTGCCAGCAGCGTAGAGGTGGTCGACAGGAGCACAGATACGCAGTATTTT. The chain links TRBV9 to TRBJ2-3, with D maybe TRBD1 (6 bases). Deletions cut 0 bases from V and 0 bases from J, with 14 bases between. The V gene's germline CDR1 is SGDLS and CDR2 YYNGEE. The CDR3 loop spans 17 amino acids.